The 8 T cell receptor beta chains listed next were all sequenced from one sample in a study of vaccination effects on CD4 cells after COVID-19. Prior to sequencing, the ViraFEST assay stimulated PBMC with viral peptide pools, which expanded the antigen-specific CD4+ T cells. Isolating CD4+ T cells followed approximately 10 days of culture. All participants had two doses of either the BNT162b2 or mRNA-1273 vaccine. TCRdb's table, derived via immunoSEQ multiplex PCR, lists solely in-frame clones and lacks some. This sample has around 30,000 clones, with roughly 74% found just once. Their antigen targets remain unknown. The starting material was CD4+ T cells from PBMCs cultured with HCoV-NL63 spike peptides, obtained after COVID-19 vaccination. The receptors were sampled from a human donor who received a COVID-19 vaccine.

V gene TRBV9 combines with J gene TRBJ2-7; no clear D gene. From germline, CDR1 is SGDLS and CDR2 YYNGEE. This CDR3 region has 12 residues. The V end lost 0 bases, the J end lost 9 bases, and 10 bases lay between the germline ends. The CDR3 coding sequence is TGTGCCAGCAGCGTAGATTTCGGACGGCAGTACTTC. Encoded protein: CASSVDFGRQYF.

This chain connects TRBV7-6 to TRBJ1-4; 7 nucleotides agree with TRBD1. CDR3 length: 19 residues. The V segment lost 5 bases and the J segment 0 bases; nucleotides outside the gene matches: 15. Per the germline V gene, CDR1 is SGHVS and CDR2 is FNYEAQ. CDR3 residues: CASSASFFTGDPTNEKLFF. As DNA, the CDR3 is TGTGCCAGCAGCGCTTCCTTTTTTACAGGGGATCCAACTAATGAAAAACTGTTTTTT.

This chain connects TRBV25-1 to TRBJ1-1, with TRBD1 matching 8 bases. V gave up 2 bases and J gave up 6 bases; unmatched junction bases: 8. The CDR3 covers 15 residues. Germline-derived CDR1 and CDR2 are MGHDK and SYGVNS. CDR3 loop: CASSELDREYAEAFF. CDR3 nucleotide sequence: TGTGCCAGCAGTGAACTGGACAGGGAGTACGCTGAAGCTTTCTTT.

This clone was seen a single time. V gene TRBV4-1 combines with J gene TRBJ1-1, with 10 bases lining up with TRBD1. Trimming removed 6 bases from V and 6 bases from J; junction bases left unmatched: 10. From germline, CDR1 is MGHRA and CDR2 YSYEKL. The CDR3 consists of 15 residues. The CDR3 bases are TGCGCCAGCAGGAGGACAGGGGGAGGACGCGCTGAAGCTTTCTTT. Translation: CASRRTGGGRAEAFF.

This rearrangement joins TRBV19 to TRBJ1-2; 8 nucleotides align to TRBD1. The CDR3 runs to 12 residues. With 11 bases clipped from V and 4 bases from J, the junction kept 6 bases outside the gene matches. The germline gives CDR1 LNHDA, CDR2 SQIVND (reference sequence). CDR3 sequence: CASEGQGYGYTF. CDR3 bases: TGTGCCTCCGAAGGACAGGGCTATGGCTACACCTTC.

The genes are TRBV5-1 and TRBJ2-7, with D possibly matching TRBD2 (7 bases). V lost 2 bases, J lost 5 bases, and 11 bases lay in between. CDR3 length: 13 amino acids. The V gene's germline CDR1 is SGHRS and CDR2 YFSETQ. The chain's CDR3 is CASSFGGGNEQYF. The CDR3 DNA is TGCGCCAGCAGCTTCGGCGGGGGCAACGAGCAGTACTTC.

Concerning this clone: Other DNA sequences in this sample translate to the same CDR3. CDR3 nucleotides: TGTGCCAGCAGCTTAGTAGGCCTAGCGGGCTCCTACAATGAGCAGTTCTTC. Translation: CASSLVGLAGSYNEQFF. The rearrangement uses TRBV11-2 and TRBJ2-1; 8 bases match TRBD2. Trimming at V came to 1 base and at J to 0 bases, leaving 5 bases not matched to a gene. This CDR3 comprises 17 residues. Per germline, CDR1 SGHAT and CDR2 FQNNGV.

V gene TRBV27 combines with J gene TRBJ2-2, with D maybe TRBD2 (6 bases). The CDR3 runs to 14 residues. Per the germline V gene, CDR1 is MNHEY and CDR2 is SMNVEV (reference sequence). Trimming removed 3 bases from V and 7 bases from J, with 12 bases in between. The CDR3 region is CASSFWRDSGELFF. The DNA of the CDR3 is TGTGCCAGCAGTTTTTGGCGGGATAGCGGGGAGCTGTTTTTT.